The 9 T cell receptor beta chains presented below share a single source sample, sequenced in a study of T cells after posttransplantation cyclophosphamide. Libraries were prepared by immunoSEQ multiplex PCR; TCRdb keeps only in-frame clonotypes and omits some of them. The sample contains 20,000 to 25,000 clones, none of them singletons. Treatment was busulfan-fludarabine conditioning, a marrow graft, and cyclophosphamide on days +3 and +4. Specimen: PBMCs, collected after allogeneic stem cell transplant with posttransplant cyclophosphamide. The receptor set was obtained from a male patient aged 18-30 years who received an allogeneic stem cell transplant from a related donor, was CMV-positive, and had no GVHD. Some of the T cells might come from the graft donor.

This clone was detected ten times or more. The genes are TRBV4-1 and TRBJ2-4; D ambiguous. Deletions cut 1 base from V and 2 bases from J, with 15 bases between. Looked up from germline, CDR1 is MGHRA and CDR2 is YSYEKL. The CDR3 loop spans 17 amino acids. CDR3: CASSQGSDAASKNIQYF. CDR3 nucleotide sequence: TGCGCCAGCAGCCAAGGCTCGGATGCGGCTTCCAAAAACATTCAGTACTTC.

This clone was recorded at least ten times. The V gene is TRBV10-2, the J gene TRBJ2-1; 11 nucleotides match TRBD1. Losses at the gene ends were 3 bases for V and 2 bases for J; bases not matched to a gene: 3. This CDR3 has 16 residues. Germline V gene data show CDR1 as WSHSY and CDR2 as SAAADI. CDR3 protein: CASSEGQGATYNEQFF. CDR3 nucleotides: TGCGCCAGCAGTGAAGGACAGGGGGCCACCTACAATGAGCAGTTCTTC.

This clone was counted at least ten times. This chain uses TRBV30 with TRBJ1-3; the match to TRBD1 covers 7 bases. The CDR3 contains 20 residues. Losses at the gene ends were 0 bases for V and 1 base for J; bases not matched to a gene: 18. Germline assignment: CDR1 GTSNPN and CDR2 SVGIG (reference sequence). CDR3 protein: CAWSVTPWTGRKWSGNTIYF. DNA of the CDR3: TGTGCCTGGAGTGTAACCCCCTGGACAGGTCGAAAATGGTCTGGAAACACCATATATTTT.

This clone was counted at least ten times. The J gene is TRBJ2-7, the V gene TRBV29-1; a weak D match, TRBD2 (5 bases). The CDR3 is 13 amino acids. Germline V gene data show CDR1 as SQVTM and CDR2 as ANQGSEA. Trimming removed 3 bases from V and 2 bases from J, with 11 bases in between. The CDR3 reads CSVDTGNAYEQYF. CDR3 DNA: TGCAGCGTTGATACGGGGAACGCCTACGAGCAGTACTTC.

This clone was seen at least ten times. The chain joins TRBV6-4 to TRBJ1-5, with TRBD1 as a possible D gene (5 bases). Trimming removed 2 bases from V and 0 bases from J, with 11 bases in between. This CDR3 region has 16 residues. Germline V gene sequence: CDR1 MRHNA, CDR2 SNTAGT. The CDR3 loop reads CASSDVGDNSNQPQHF. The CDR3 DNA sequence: TGTGCCAGCAGTGACGTAGGGGATAATAGCAATCAGCCCCAGCATTTT.

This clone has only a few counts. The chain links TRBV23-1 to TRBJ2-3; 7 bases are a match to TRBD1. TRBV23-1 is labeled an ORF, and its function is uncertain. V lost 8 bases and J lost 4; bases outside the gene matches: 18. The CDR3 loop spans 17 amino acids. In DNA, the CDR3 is TGCGCCAGCCCCCCTCCAGGGGGTCCCTCCACCGCAGATACGCAGTATTTT. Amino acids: CASPPPGGPSTADTQYF.

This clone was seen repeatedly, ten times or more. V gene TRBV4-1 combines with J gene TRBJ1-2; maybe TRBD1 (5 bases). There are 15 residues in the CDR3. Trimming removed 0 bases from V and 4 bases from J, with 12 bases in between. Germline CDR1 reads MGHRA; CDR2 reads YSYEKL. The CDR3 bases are TGCGCCAGCAGCCAAGAGGTACGGACACTCTATGGCTACACCTTC. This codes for CASSQEVRTLYGYTF.

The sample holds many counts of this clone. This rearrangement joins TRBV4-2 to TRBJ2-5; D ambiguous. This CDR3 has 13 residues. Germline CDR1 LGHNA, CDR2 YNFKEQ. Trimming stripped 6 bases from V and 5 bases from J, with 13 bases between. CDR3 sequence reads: CASSRVPWETQYF. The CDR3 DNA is TGTGCCAGCAGTCGCGTCCCCTGGGAGACCCAGTACTTC.

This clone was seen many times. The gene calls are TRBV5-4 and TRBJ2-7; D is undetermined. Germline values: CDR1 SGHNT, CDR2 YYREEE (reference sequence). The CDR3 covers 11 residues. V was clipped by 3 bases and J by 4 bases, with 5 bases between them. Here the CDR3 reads CASSSTYEQYF. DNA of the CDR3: TGTGCCAGCAGCTCAACATACGAGCAGTACTTC.